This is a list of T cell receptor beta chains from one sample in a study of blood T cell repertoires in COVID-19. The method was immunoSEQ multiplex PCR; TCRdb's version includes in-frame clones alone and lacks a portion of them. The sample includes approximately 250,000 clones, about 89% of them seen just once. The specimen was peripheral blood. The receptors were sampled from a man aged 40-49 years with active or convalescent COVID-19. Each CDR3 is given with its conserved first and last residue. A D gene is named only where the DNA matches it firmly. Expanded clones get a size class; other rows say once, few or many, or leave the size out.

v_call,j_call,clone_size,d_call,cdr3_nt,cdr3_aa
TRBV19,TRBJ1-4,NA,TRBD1,TGTGCCAGTAGTAATTCGCGGACAGGGGATGAAAAACTGTTTTTT,CASSNSRTGDEKLFF
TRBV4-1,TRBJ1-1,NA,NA,TGCGCCAGCAGCCAAGTTAGATCAGGGGACACTGAAGCTTTCTTT,CASSQVRSGDTEAFF
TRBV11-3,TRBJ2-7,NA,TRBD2,TGTGCCAGCAGCTGGACTAGCGGGAGCGACGAGCAGTACTTC,CASSWTSGSDEQYF
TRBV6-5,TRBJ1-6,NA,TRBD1,TGTGCCATTCGAGGACAGGGGAATTCACCCCTCCACTTT,CAIRGQGNSPLHF
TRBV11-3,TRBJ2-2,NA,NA,TGTGCCAGCAGCTTAGATCCTTACGGGGAGCTGTTTTTT,CASSLDPYGELFF
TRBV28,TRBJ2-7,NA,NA,TGTGCCAGCAGCTTCAATCAGGGTTACGAGCAGTACTTC,CASSFNQGYEQYF
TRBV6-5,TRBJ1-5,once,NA,TGTGCCAGCAGTGACTCCCGGAGGCAGCCCCAGCATTTT,CASSDSRRQPQHF
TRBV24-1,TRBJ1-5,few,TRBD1,TGTGCCACCAGTGAACGGACAGGGGCCTACAATCAGCCCCAGCATTTT,CATSERTGAYNQPQHF
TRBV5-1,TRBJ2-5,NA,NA,TGCGCCACCTCCGGGGACTCACAAGAGACCCAGTACTTC,CATSGDSQETQYF
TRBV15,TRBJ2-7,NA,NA,TGTGCCACCAGCAGGCGACGACAGGACTACGAGCAGTACTTC,CATSRRRQDYEQYF
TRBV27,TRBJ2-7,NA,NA,TGTGCCAGCAGTCCGGGAAACTACGAGCAGTACTTC,CASSPGNYEQYF
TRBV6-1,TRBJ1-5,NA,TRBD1,TGTGCCAGCAGTGGGATTGACAGGGTCCGTCGGTTGGGGAATCAGCCCCAGCATTTT,CASSGIDRVRRLGNQPQHF
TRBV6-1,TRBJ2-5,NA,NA,TGTGCCAGCAGTGACCTCGGGGGTGGGAATGGGGAGACCCAGTACTTC,CASSDLGGGNGETQYF
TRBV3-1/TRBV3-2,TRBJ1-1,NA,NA,TGTGCCAGCAGCCCAACAGGGCGGAACACTGAAGCTTTCTTT,CASSPTGRNTEAFF
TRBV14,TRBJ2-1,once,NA,TGTGCCAGCAGCCAAGTACCGACACTTAGCTCCTACAATGAGCAGTTCTTC,CASSQVPTLSSYNEQFF
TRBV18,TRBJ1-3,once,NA,TGTGCCAGCTCACCTAACAGAGCCTCTGGAAACACCATATATTTT,CASSPNRASGNTIYF
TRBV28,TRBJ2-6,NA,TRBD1,TGTGCCGTACAGGGGGCTGCTGGGGCCAACGTCCTGACTTTC,CAVQGAAGANVLTF
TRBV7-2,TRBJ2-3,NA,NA,TGTGCCAGCACCCGAACTAGAGGGCAAGATACGCAGTATTTT,CASTRTRGQDTQYF
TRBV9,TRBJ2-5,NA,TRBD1,TGTGCCAGCAGCGCCGGACAGGGGGCGTGGGAGACCCAGTACTTC,CASSAGQGAWETQYF
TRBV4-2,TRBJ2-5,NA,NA,TGTGCCAGCAGCTCAAACCAAGAGACCCAGTACTTC,CASSSNQETQYF
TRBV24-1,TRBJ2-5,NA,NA,TGTGCCACCAGTGTCCCGGGGCAAGAGACCCAGTACTTC,CATSVPGQETQYF
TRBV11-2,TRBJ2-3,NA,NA,TGTGCCAGCAGCCCGCCCCGGCGGCCCTCAAATATGGATTTT,CASSPPRRPSNMDF
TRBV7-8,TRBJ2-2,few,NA,TGTGCCAGCGCCCGGGGGACCCCCCCCGGGGAGCTGTTTTTT,CASARGTPPGELFF
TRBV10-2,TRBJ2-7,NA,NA,TGCGCCAGCAGTGAGTCAGGGGCATGGGAGCAGTACTTC,CASSESGAWEQYF
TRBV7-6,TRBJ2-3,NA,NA,TGTGCCAGCAGCTTAGGTGCACAGGCAAATACGCAGTATTTT,CASSLGAQANTQYF
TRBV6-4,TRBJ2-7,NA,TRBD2,TGTGCCAGGTCCCGGACTAGCGCCGGCTGCTACGAGCAGTACTTC,CARSRTSAGCYEQYF
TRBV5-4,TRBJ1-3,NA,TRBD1,TGTGCCAGCAGCTCGGGACAGGGCGGCTCTGGAAACACCATATATTTT,CASSSGQGGSGNTIYF
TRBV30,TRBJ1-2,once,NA,TGTGCCTCGACTCCGCTCGTACTTAATGGCTACACCTTC,CASTPLVLNGYTF
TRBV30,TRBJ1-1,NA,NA,TGTGCCTGGACAGGGTTTGGTGAGGTCGCTGAAGCTTTCTTT,CAWTGFGEVAEAFF
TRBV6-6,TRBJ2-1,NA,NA,TGTGCCAGCAGTCCAAGCCCCTACAATGAGCAGTTCTTC,CASSPSPYNEQFF
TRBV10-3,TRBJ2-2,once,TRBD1,TGTGCCATCAAGGGACAGGGGGCGGAAGTGACCGGGGAGCTGTTTTTT,CAIKGQGAEVTGELFF
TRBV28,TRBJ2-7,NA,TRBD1,TGTGCCAGCCACAGGGGCGGCGAGCAGTACTTC,CASHRGGEQYF
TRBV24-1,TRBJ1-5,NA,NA,TGTGCCACCGGGCCGAGGGTCGGCAATCAGCCCCAGCATTTT,CATGPRVGNQPQHF
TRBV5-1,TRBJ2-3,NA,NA,TGCGCCAGCAGCTCCGGACTGCGGGGTGGGGCAGATACGCAGTATTTT,CASSSGLRGGADTQYF
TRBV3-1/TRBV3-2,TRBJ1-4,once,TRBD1,TGTGCCAGCAGCCAGGGGACAGGTAGTGAAAAACTGTTTTTT,CASSQGTGSEKLFF
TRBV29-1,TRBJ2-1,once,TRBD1,TGCAGCGCCACGGGACAGGGAAACAGTGAGCAGTTCTTC,CSATGQGNSEQFF
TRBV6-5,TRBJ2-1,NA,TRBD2,TGTGCCAGCAGTTACCTAGCGGGGTCAGCCAATGAGCAGTTCTTC,CASSYLAGSANEQFF
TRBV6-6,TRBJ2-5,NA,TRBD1,TGTGCCAGCAGTACAGGGGGTCGGGAGACCCAGTACTTC,CASSTGGRETQYF
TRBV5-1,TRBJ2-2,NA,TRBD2,TGCGCCAGCAGCTTGAAGCGGGGCCAGGGCACCGGGGAGCTGTTTTTT,CASSLKRGQGTGELFF
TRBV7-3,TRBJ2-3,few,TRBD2,TGTGCCAGCAGTCTAGCGGGAGTTGGGACAGATACGCAGTATTTT,CASSLAGVGTDTQYF
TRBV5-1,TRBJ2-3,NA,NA,TGCGCCAGCAGCCCTACTAATCCCACAGATACGCAGTATTTT,CASSPTNPTDTQYF
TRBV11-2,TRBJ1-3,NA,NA,TGTGCCAGCAGCTTCTCTTACACCATATATTTT,CASSFSYTIYF
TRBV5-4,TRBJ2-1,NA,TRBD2,TGTGCCAGCAGCTTGAGGTCAGCGGGGGGTGGAGAGCAGTTCTTC,CASSLRSAGGGEQFF
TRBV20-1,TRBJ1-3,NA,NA,TGCAGTGTAGGAGGTGGAAACACCATATATTTT,CSVGGGNTIYF
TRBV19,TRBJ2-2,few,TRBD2,TGTGCCACCGCGGGAGACCGAGGGGCCGGGGAGCTGTTTTTT,CATAGDRGAGELFF
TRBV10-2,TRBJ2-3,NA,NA,TGCGCCAGCAGTCGATTGGGACAATCTTTGGCGGATACGCAGTATTTT,CASSRLGQSLADTQYF
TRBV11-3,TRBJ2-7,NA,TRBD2,TGTGCCAGCAGCTCCCCTGGGGAAAGCGGGAGGGATTACGAGCAGTACTTC,CASSSPGESGRDYEQYF
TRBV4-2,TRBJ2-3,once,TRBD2,TGTGCCAGCAGCCAAGTAGTTATGAGGACTAGCGGGGGGACAGATACGCAGTATTTT,CASSQVVMRTSGGTDTQYF
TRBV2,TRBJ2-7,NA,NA,TGTGCCAGCAGGACAGTCCGATACGAGCAGTACTTC,CASRTVRYEQYF
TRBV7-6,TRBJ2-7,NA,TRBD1,TGTGCCAGCAGCTTAGAGCAGGGGGTCAAGTACGAGCAGTACTTC,CASSLEQGVKYEQYF
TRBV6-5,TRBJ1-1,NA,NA,TGTGCCAGCAGGTTACAGGGAAAGAACACTGAAGCTTTCTTT,CASRLQGKNTEAFF